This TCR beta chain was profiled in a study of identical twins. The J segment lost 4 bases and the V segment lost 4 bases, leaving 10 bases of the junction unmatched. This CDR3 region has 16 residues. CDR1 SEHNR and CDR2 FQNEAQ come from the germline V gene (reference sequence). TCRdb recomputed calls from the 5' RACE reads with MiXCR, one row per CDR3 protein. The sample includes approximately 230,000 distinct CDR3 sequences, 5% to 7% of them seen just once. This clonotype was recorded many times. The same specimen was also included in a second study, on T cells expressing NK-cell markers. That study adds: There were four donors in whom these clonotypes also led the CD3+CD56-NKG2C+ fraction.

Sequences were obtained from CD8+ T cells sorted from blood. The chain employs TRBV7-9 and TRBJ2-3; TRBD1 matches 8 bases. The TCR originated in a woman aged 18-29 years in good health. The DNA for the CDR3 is TGTGCCAGCAGCTCGCAGGGGGCACGGCTGGCAGATACGCAGTATTTT. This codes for CASSSQGARLADTQYF.